The 12 T cell receptor beta chains below come from one sample, sequenced in a study of early T cells in non-severe SARS-CoV-2 infection. TCRdb fed the 5' RACE reads into MiXCR, producing one record per CDR3 protein. The data hold 43,000 or so distinct CDR3 sequences, with roughly 7% observed a single time. The specimen was whole blood. The origin of the receptors is an adult who was a healthcare worker with PCR-confirmed SARS-CoV-2 infection or an uninfected control (not recorded which).

The table lists this clonotype with many counts. V is TRBV21-1 and J is TRBJ2-7; TRBD1 is the table's D call, not checked against the DNA. TRBV21-1 is a pseudogene locus. The length of the CDR3 is 23 residues. CDR3 sequence reads: CASSNPFVRVGDTTGPPSHEQYF. The DNA for the CDR3 is TGTGCCAGCAGCAACCCCTTCGTCAGAGTTGGAGATACGACAGGGCCCCCTTCGCACGAGCAGTACTTC.

The CDR3 nucleotides read TGCGCCAGCAGCCAAGAAGGGACAGAAGACACAGATACGCAGTATTTT. This codes for CASSQEGTEDTDTQYF. The rearrangement joins TRBV4-3 to TRBJ2-3; 7 bases match TRBD1. J lost 2 bases, V lost 0 bases, and 5 bases had no gene match. The length of the CDR3 is 16 residues. Germline lookup yields CDR1 LGHNA and CDR2 YSLEER.

At least ten counts were recorded for this clonotype. The CDR3 here is CSATGRSGNTIYF. The DNA of the CDR3 is TGCAGCGCGACAGGGAGGTCAGGAAACACCATATATTTT. The V and J genes are TRBV29-1 and TRBJ1-3; the match to TRBD1 covers 7 bases. This CDR3 region has 13 residues. Germline V gene data show CDR1 as SQVTM and CDR2 as ANQGSEA. With 7 bases clipped from V and 4 bases from J, the junction kept 7 bases outside the gene matches.

This clonotype was seen more than once but under ten times. This rearrangement joins TRBV4-3 to TRBJ2-1; D remains ambiguous. Trimming took off 0 bases at V and 0 bases at J, with 9 bases between the two ends. The CDR3 is 16 amino acids. The germline gives CDR1 LGHNA, CDR2 YSLEER. In DNA form, the CDR3 reads TGCGCCAGCAGCCAAGATAACTGGGGCTCCTACAATGAGCAGTTCTTC. It codes for CASSQDNWGSYNEQFF.

This clonotype was observed a few times. The V gene is TRBV7-2, the J gene TRBJ1-1, with 7 bases aligning to TRBD1. The germline CDR1 and CDR2 sequences are SGHTA and FQGNSA. The V and J ends lost 5 bases and 4 bases, in that order; junction bases with no gene match: 4. This CDR3 contains 13 residues. CDR3 sequence: CASSRGQSTEAFF. CDR3 sequence (DNA): TGTGCCAGCAGCCGGGGACAGTCCACTGAAGCTTTCTTT.

Judged by abundance, this clonotype is medium-sized. The V gene is TRBV28, the J gene TRBJ2-7; tentatively, D is TRBD2 (5 bases). CDR1 MDHEN and CDR2 SYDVKM come from the germline V gene. Deletions cut 5 bases from V and 4 bases from J, with 12 bases between. The CDR3 is 13 residues long. CDR3 amino acids: CASSPRGPYEQYF. The CDR3 DNA reads TGTGCCAGCAGTCCCCGGGGTCCTTACGAGCAGTACTTC.

This clonotype was seen repeatedly, ten times or more. The gene calls are TRBV7-2 and TRBJ2-6; D is unresolved. The CDR3 runs to 14 residues. Germline assignment: CDR1 SGHTA and CDR2 FQGNSA. Trimming removed 5 bases at V and 2 bases at J, with 7 bases between. The CDR3 sequence: CASSHNTGANVLTF. The CDR3 nucleotides are TGTGCCAGCAGCCATAATACTGGGGCCAACGTCCTGACTTTC. Filled out from reference TRBV7-2 and TRBJ2-6, the complete variable domain reads GAGVSQSPSNKVTEKGKDVELRCDPISGHTALYWYRQSLGQGLEFLIYFQGNSAPDKSGLPSDRFSAERTGGSVSTLTIQRTQQEDSAVYLCASSHNTGANVLTFGAGSRLTVL.

This rearrangement joins TRBV6-2 or TRBV6-3 to TRBJ1-5; D uncertain. Germline values: CDR1 MNHEY, CDR2 SVGEGT. V was cut by 6 bases and J by 6 bases, with 9 bases left in between. The CDR3 loop spans 12 amino acids. DNA of the CDR3: TGTGCCAGCAGCTCTCGCGGTCAGCCCCAGCATTTT. Its translation: CASSSRGQPQHF.

This clonotype was counted many times. This chain joins TRBV4-2 and TRBJ1-3, with D possibly matching TRBD1 (5 bases). V was cut by 4 bases and J by 0 bases, with 16 bases left in between. Per germline, CDR1 LGHNA and CDR2 YNFKEQ. There are 17 residues in the CDR3. CDR3 nucleotide sequence: TGTGCCAGCAGCCCGCTGGGGACGCCTGGCTCTGGAAACACCATATATTTT. Translating gives CASSPLGTPGSGNTIYF.

This chain links TRBV29-1 with TRBJ2-7; D not resolved. V was shortened by 3 bases and J by 3 bases, with 12 bases between the two germline ends. Germline CDR1 reads SQVTM; CDR2 reads ANQGSEA. The CDR3 has 13 residues. The CDR3 DNA follows: TGCAGCGTTGAGCTGAACAGCGACTACGAGCAGTACTTC. Translation: CSVELNSDYEQYF.

This clonotype has ten or more counts. The CDR3 region is CASSDGGGSNQPQHF. CDR3 DNA: TGTGCCAGCAGTGATGGAGGGGGCAGCAATCAGCCCCAGCATTTT. The chain joins TRBV25-1 to TRBJ1-5; 7 bases are a match to TRBD1. From germline, CDR1 is MGHDK and CDR2 SYGVNS. The CDR3 extends over 15 amino acids. The V and J ends lost 3 bases and 1 base, in that order; junction bases with no gene match: 3.

Details on this clonotype: At one end, the junction sequence differs from germline, possibly due to a read error. The chain links TRBV7-9 to TRBJ2-3; a weak D match, TRBD1 (6 bases). Germline values: CDR1 SEHNR, CDR2 FQNEAQ (reference sequence). This CDR3 has 19 amino acids. DNA of the CDR3: TGTGCCAGCAGCTCCACAACTGAGGGGGTTGCACCGACCACAGATACGCATTATTTT. Protein product: CASSSTTEGVAPTTDTHYF.